The 24 T cell receptor beta chains presented below share a single source sample, sequenced in a study of graft-versus-host responses after intestinal transplantation. The antigens of these receptors remain unknown. The repertoire was sequenced with immunoSEQ multiplex PCR; TCRdb's copy has only in-frame clones and lacks some. The sample holds 75,000 to 100,000 clones, around 91% seen once. The sequences come from unstimulated CD4+ T cells sorted from spleen or lymph node cells, collected before transplant. These TCRs come from a human donor who was the organ donor for an intestinal transplant.

The V and J genes are TRBV30 and TRBJ2-3; 9 bases line up with TRBD1. The CDR3 runs to 14 residues. Germline CDR1 and CDR2: GTSNPN and SVGIG (reference sequence). Trimming cost V 8 bases and J 3 bases; bases outside gene matches: 9. CDR3 sequence: CAGNPGTGTDTQYF. The CDR3 DNA is TGTGCCGGAAACCCCGGGACAGGGACAGATACGCAGTATTTT.

The rearrangement uses TRBV27 and TRBJ2-3; a weak D match, TRBD2 (6 bases). Germline V gives CDR1 MNHEY, CDR2 SMNVEV (reference sequence). The CDR3 sequence is 13 residues long. V lost 6 bases to trimming and J lost 6 bases, with 13 bases between them. The CDR3 DNA is TGTGCCAGCAGGACCCGAGGGACTGATACGCAGTATTTT. Translated: CASRTRGTDTQYF.

The rearrangement links TRBV30 to TRBJ1-4; TRBD1 is a possible D gene (5 bases). The CDR3 extends over 12 amino acids. Germline V gene sequence: CDR1 GTSNPN, CDR2 SVGIG (reference sequence). The ends were cut back, 6 bases at V and 10 bases at J, with 15 bases in the middle. CDR3 loop: CACMRRGGKLFF. In DNA form, the CDR3 reads TGTGCCTGCATGAGGAGGGGAGGAAAACTGTTTTTT.

The chain recombines TRBV7-9 with TRBJ2-1; 12 bases agree with TRBD2. The CDR3 loop spans 17 amino acids. V lost 6 bases to trimming and J lost 9 bases; unmatched junction nucleotides: 15. Germline V gives CDR1 SEHNR, CDR2 FQNEAQ (reference sequence). The CDR3 DNA reads TGTGCCAGCAGAGCCTCCCCGCCTAGCGGGGGGGCCGGTGAGCAGTTCTTC. Protein: CASRASPPSGGAGEQFF.

This chain links TRBV4-1 with TRBJ1-2, with D possibly matching TRBD1 (5 bases). This CDR3 comprises 16 residues. The V end was cut by 6 bases, the J end by 7 bases, with 24 bases between. The germline V gene has CDR1 MGHRA and CDR2 YSYEKL. CDR3 protein: CASRLVLRGGSGGYTF. Written as DNA, the CDR3 is TGCGCCAGCAGACTAGTTCTTCGGGGGGGATCAGGTGGCTACACCTTC.

The chain uses TRBV19 and TRBJ1-2; D uncertain. Germline assignment: CDR1 LNHDA and CDR2 SQIVND (reference sequence). CDR3 length: 13 residues. Trimming took 4 bases from V and 8 from J, leaving 14 bases between them. For the CDR3, the DNA is TGTGCCAGTAGTAAAGAGGCGGTCTGGGGCTACACCTTC. Translated, it gives CASSKEAVWGYTF.

This clone was detected once. The V call is TRBV9, the J call TRBJ2-5, with 10 bases aligning to TRBD2. Germline V lookup: CDR1 SGDLS, CDR2 YYNGEE. The ends lost 3 bases at V and 4 bases at J; junction bases unmatched: 12. There are 17 residues in the CDR3. CDR3 in DNA: TGTGCCAGCAGCGGGGGCTGGGTAGCGGGGGGTGCAGAGACCCAGTACTTC. It specifies CASSGGWVAGGAETQYF.

This chain joins TRBV5-1 and TRBJ1-3; D perhaps matches TRBD1 (5 bases). Trimming removed 3 bases from V and 1 base from J, with 17 bases in between. The CDR3 spans 17 residues. Per the germline V gene, CDR1 is SGHRS and CDR2 is YFSETQ. The CDR3 is CASSWGDGAESGNTIYF. DNA for the CDR3: TGCGCCAGCAGCTGGGGGGACGGCGCCGAATCTGGAAACACCATATATTTT.

The chain uses TRBV7-2 and TRBJ1-4, with 8 positions matching TRBD1. J lost 8 bases, V lost 5 bases, and 4 bases had no gene match. The CDR3 totals 13 residues. Germline values: CDR1 SGHTA, CDR2 FQGNSA. As DNA, the CDR3 is TGTGCCAGCAGCCCGACAGGGGTCGAAAAACTGTTTTTT. It encodes CASSPTGVEKLFF. The complete variable domain, with remaining parts taken from reference TRBV7-2 and TRBJ1-4, reads GAGVSQSPSNKVTEKGKDVELRCDPISGHTALYWYRQSLGQGLEFLIYFQGNSAPDKSGLPSDRFSAERTGGSVSTLTIQRTQQEDSAVYLCASSPTGVEKLFFGSGTQLSVL.

V is TRBV5-3 and J is TRBJ2-2; the D gene is possibly TRBD2 (5 bases). TRBV5-3 is recorded as an ORF, its role being uncertain. This CDR3 region has 15 residues. V lost 2 bases to trimming and J lost 1 base, with 9 bases between them. Here the CDR3 DNA reads TGTGCCAGAAGCTTTACCAGCGGGAACACCGGGGAGCTGTTTTTT. It translates to CARSFTSGNTGELFF.

There are a few counts of this clone. The chain is built from TRBV6-1 and TRBJ1-4, with 10 bases aligning to TRBD1. The CDR3 runs 15 residues. Germline V gene data show CDR1 as MNHNS and CDR2 as SASEGT. The trim removed 4 bases at V and 8 bases at J, leaving 7 bases unmatched. CDR3 residues: CASSGRGTGDEKLFF. CDR3 sequence (DNA): TGTGCCAGCAGTGGCCGAGGGACAGGGGACGAAAAACTGTTTTTT.

This chain links TRBV4-3 with TRBJ2-7; possible D gene TRBD1, 6 bases. The CDR3 runs to 15 residues. The germline CDR1 and CDR2 sequences are LGHNA and YSLEER. The V end was cut by 4 bases, the J end by 3 bases, with 16 bases between. The chain's CDR3 is CASSLEEAGDYEQYF. The CDR3 DNA reads as TGCGCCAGCAGCCTCGAGGAGGCAGGGGACTACGAGCAGTACTTC.

This rearrangement joins TRBV5-1 to TRBJ1-1; the match to TRBD1 covers 9 bases. The trim removed 2 bases at V and 0 bases at J, leaving 5 bases unmatched. Germline assignment: CDR1 SGHRS and CDR2 YFSETQ. The CDR3 is made up of 16 amino acids. CDR3 DNA: TGCGCCAGCAGCTTTACAGGGGGCCTAATGAACACTGAAGCTTTCTTT. Translated, it gives CASSFTGGLMNTEAFF.

The sample holds one count of this clone. The rearrangement uses TRBV2 and TRBJ1-2; 9 bases are a match to TRBD1. CDR1 SNHLY and CDR2 FYNNEI come from the germline V gene. V lost 8 bases to trimming and J lost 8 bases; unmatched junction nucleotides: 12. The CDR3 extends over 14 amino acids. This chain's CDR3 is CASSQQGAAGGYTF. The CDR3 nucleotides are TGTGCCAGCTCACAACAGGGGGCGGCAGGCGGCTACACCTTC.

The J gene is TRBJ2-4, the V gene TRBV27; 9 nucleotides agree with TRBD2. Germline values: CDR1 MNHEY, CDR2 SMNVEV (reference sequence). The J segment lost 1 base and the V segment lost 5 bases, leaving 6 bases of the junction unmatched. This CDR3 has 16 residues. This chain's CDR3 is CASSPGLALAKNIQYF. In nucleotides, the CDR3 is TGTGCCAGCAGTCCGGGACTAGCTCTTGCCAAAAACATTCAGTACTTC.

The rearrangement joins TRBV19 to TRBJ1-2; no definite D call. With 6 bases removed from V and 0 bases from J, the gap between germline ends came to 8 bases. The length of the CDR3 is 13 residues. Germline-derived CDR1 and CDR2 are LNHDA and SQIVND (reference sequence). In DNA, the CDR3 is TGTGCCAGTAGACCTACAGCTAACTATGGCTACACCTTC. As protein: CASRPTANYGYTF.

This clone was found a few times. J is TRBJ1-1 and V is TRBV6-4; D is unclear. Germline V lookup: CDR1 MRHNA, CDR2 SNTAGT. The germline V and J ends were trimmed by 3 bases and 5 bases, with 10 bases remaining between them. The CDR3 sequence is 13 residues long. The chain's CDR3 is CASSETLQTEAFF. As DNA, the CDR3 is TGTGCCAGCAGTGAGACATTACAAACTGAAGCTTTCTTT.

V usage is TRBV30 and J usage is TRBJ2-1, with TRBD1 identical over 8 bases. CDR3 length: 14 residues. CDR1 is GTSNPN, CDR2 SVGIG, per germline (reference sequence). J was trimmed by 2 bases and V by 3 bases; bases with no gene match: 3. The CDR3 loop reads CAWRPGGPYNEQFF. The DNA of the CDR3 is TGTGCCTGGAGGCCAGGGGGCCCCTACAATGAGCAGTTCTTC.

The gene calls are TRBV28 and TRBJ1-6; D possibly corresponds to TRBD1 (6 bases). The CDR3 contains 14 residues. Germline assignment: CDR1 MDHEN and CDR2 SYDVKM. V was pared by 7 bases and J by 10 bases, with 17 bases between. CDR3 nucleotide sequence: TGTGCCAGCACCCGTGGGGGGGGCGCCTCACCCCTCCACTTT. Translating gives CASTRGGGASPLHF.

The chain uses TRBV7-2 and TRBJ1-2; 7 nucleotides line up with TRBD1. Germline V gives CDR1 SGHTA, CDR2 FQGNSA. The V and J ends lost 5 bases and 5 bases, in that order; junction bases with no gene match: 14. The CDR3 contains 16 residues. For the CDR3, the DNA is TGTGCCAGCAGCGCGCACAGACAGGGAAGTTTGTATGGCTACACCTTC. Its translation: CASSAHRQGSLYGYTF.

This clone has just a few counts. The chain is built from TRBV7-9 and TRBJ1-1; a weak D match, TRBD1 (5 bases). Between the trimmed V and J ends, which lost 5 bases and 0 bases, there was a span of 13 bases. This CDR3 has 15 amino acids. Germline-derived CDR1 and CDR2 are SEHNR and FQNEAQ (reference sequence). CDR3 sequence reads: CASSTSGLMNTEAFF. The DNA of the CDR3 is TGTGCCAGCAGCACCTCAGGGCTAATGAACACTGAAGCTTTCTTT. The full variable domain, its missing parts supplied by reference TRBV7-9 and TRBJ1-1, is DTGVSQNPRHKITKRGQNVTFRCDPISEHNRLYWYRQTLGQGPEFLTYFQNEAQLEKSRLLSDRFSAERPKGSFSTLEIQRTEQGDSAMYLCASSTSGLMNTEAFFGQGTRLTVV.

This sequence joins TRBV7-3 and TRBJ2-1, with 8 nucleotides matching TRBD2. Germline V CDR1 and CDR2: SGHTA, FQGTGA. The CDR3 is made up of 15 amino acids. V dropped 3 bases and J dropped 6; count of bases not matched to a gene: 7. CDR3 in amino acids: CASSFGTRWGNEQFF. CDR3 DNA sequence: TGTGCCAGCAGCTTTGGGACTAGATGGGGCAATGAGCAGTTCTTC.

The rearrangement uses TRBV5-1 and TRBJ2-2; 13 nucleotides align to TRBD2. This CDR3 contains 18 residues. Germline CDR1 SGHRS, CDR2 YFSETQ. The V gene end was trimmed by 3 bases and the J gene end by 1 base; junction bases not matched to a gene: 6. The CDR3 DNA sequence: TGCGCCAGCAGCTGGGGACTAGCGGGGACTTTGAACACCGGGGAGCTGTTTTTT. Protein: CASSWGLAGTLNTGELFF.

The chain carries TRBV7-9 and TRBJ1-1; possible D gene TRBD1, 5 bases. Per germline, CDR1 SEHNR and CDR2 FQNEAQ (reference sequence). The V end lost 5 bases, the J end lost 11 bases, and 9 bases lay between the germline ends. The CDR3 contains 10 residues. The CDR3: CASSPEGAFF. As DNA, the CDR3 is TGTGCCAGCAGCCCGGAGGGGGCTTTCTTT.